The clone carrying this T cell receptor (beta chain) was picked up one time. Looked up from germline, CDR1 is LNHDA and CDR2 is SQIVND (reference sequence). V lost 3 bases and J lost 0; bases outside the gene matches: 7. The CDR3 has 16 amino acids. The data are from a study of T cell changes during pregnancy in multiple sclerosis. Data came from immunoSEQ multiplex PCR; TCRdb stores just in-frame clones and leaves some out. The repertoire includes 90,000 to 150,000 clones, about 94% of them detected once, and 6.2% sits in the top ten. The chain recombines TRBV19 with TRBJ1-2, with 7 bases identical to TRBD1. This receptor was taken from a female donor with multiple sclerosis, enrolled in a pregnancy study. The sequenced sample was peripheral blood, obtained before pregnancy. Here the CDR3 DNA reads TGTGCCAGTAGTATTCTCGGACAGGAACCTAACTATGGCTACACCTTC. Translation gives CASSILGQEPNYGYTF.